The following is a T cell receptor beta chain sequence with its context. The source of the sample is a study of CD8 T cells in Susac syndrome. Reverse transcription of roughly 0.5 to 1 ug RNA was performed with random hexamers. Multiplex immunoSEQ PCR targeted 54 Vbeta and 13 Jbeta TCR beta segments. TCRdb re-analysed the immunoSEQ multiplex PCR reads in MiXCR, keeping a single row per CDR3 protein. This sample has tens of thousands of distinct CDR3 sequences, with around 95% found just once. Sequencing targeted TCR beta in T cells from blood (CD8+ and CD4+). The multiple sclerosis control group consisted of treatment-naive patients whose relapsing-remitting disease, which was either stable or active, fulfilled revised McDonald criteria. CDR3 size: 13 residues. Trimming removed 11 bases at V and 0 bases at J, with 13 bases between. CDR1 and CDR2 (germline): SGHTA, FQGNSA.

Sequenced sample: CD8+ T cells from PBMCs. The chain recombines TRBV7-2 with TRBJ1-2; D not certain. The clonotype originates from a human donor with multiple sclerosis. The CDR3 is CAGREGSNYGYTF. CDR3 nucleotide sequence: TGTGCCGGCCGTGAGGGTTCTAACTATGGCTACACCTTC.